The clone carrying this T cell receptor beta chain was detected a few times. This sample is part of a study of OX40 agonist ivuxolimab in advanced cancers. At the level of the study: Prior therapy, whether anti-PD-1, anti-PD-L1 or anti-CTLA-4, was allowed, and 40% had some.

Here immunoSEQ multiplex PCR was the method, and the copy in TCRdb shows in-frame clones only, minus some. This sample has around 72,000 clones; about nine tenths occur once, and the top ten carry around 2.3%. The starting material was CD4+ or CD8+ T cells sorted from blood, obtained in a trial of the OX40 agonist ivuxolimab. The clonotype was recovered from an adult with an advanced solid tumor such as melanoma, head and neck, liver or kidney cancer.

The CDR3 is CASSLSSDQPQHF. For the CDR3, the DNA is TGTGCCAGCAGCTTATCGAGTGATCAGCCCCAGCATTTT. This rearrangement joins TRBV7-2 to TRBJ1-5; the D is unclear. CDR3 length: 13 amino acids. CDR1 and CDR2 (germline): SGHTA, FQGNSA. The germline V and J ends were trimmed by 2 bases and 5 bases, with 7 bases remaining between them.